These 22 T cell receptor beta chains came from one sample sequenced in a study of patients and donors after allogeneic stem cell transplantation. TCRdb recomputed calls from the RT-PCR reads with MiXCR, one row per CDR3 protein. The sample yields around 29,000 distinct CDR3 sequences, around 40% seen once. Sequences were obtained from blood, either unsorted or a sorted T cell fraction (not recorded which). The receptors stem from a human donor who was either an allogeneic HSCT recipient or a stem cell or donor lymphocyte infusion donor (not recorded which). It is not recorded whose cells these are; they may come from a transplant donor.

This clonotype appeared a few times. This chain joins TRBV10-3 and TRBJ2-7; 10 positions match TRBD1. Germline V gene sequence: CDR1 ENHRY, CDR2 SYGVKD. V was clipped by 6 bases and J by 3 bases; unmatched bases: 5. This CDR3 contains 14 residues. The CDR3 here is CAIRPGTGVYEQYF. The CDR3 DNA is TGTGCCATCAGACCCGGGACAGGGGTCTACGAGCAGTACTTC.

This clonotype is termed medium-sized. The gene calls are TRBV27 and TRBJ1-5; 8 bases agree with TRBD1. V lost 8 bases, J lost 4 bases, and 10 bases stayed unmatched. Germline-derived CDR1 and CDR2 are MNHEY and SMNVEV (reference sequence). This CDR3 region has 15 residues. The DNA of the CDR3 is TGTGCCAGCGGCCAAGCGACAGGGGCTAATCAGCCCCAGCATTTT. It encodes CASGQATGANQPQHF.

The chain joins TRBV7-9 to TRBJ2-1, with 9 bases lining up with TRBD1. The junction had 10 bases not matched to a gene; V was cut back by 6 bases and J by 4 bases. The CDR3 has 16 amino acids. Per the germline V gene, CDR1 is SEHNR and CDR2 is FQNEAQ (reference sequence). The CDR3 region has the DNA TGTGCCAGCAGTCATCCGGGACAGGGAGTTTACAATGAGCAGTTCTTC. Translation: CASSHPGQGVYNEQFF. Together with reference TRBV7-9 and TRBJ2-1, the CDR3 gives the full variable domain: DTGVSQNPRHKITKRGQNVTFRCDPISEHNRLYWYRQTLGQGPEFLTYFQNEAQLEKSRLLSDRFSAERPKGSFSTLEIQRTEQGDSAMYLCASSHPGQGVYNEQFFGPGTRLTVL.

The J gene is TRBJ1-2, the V gene TRBV4-1; D is uncertain. The CDR3 has 13 amino acids. Germline lookup yields CDR1 MGHRA and CDR2 YSYEKL. The V gene lost 0 bases and the J gene lost 6 bases, with 8 bases spanning the gap. The CDR3 coding sequence is TGCGCCAGCAGCCAAGATGGGGTAAATGGCTACACCTTC. As protein: CASSQDGVNGYTF.

This clonotype was found a few times. The gene calls are TRBV29-1 and TRBJ1-3; 7 positions match TRBD1. CDR1 is SQVTM and CDR2 is ANQGSEA in the germline V gene. V gave up 7 bases and J gave up 0 bases; unmatched junction bases: 6. The CDR3 has 14 amino acids. The CDR3 bases are TGCAGCGCTGGAGGGGGCGACTCTGGAAACACCATATATTTT. Its protein is CSAGGGDSGNTIYF. Together with reference TRBV29-1 and TRBJ1-3, the CDR3 gives the full variable domain: SAVISQKPSRDICQRGTSLTIQCQVDSQVTMMFWYRQQPGQSLTLIATANQGSEATYESGFVIDKFPISRPNLTFSTLTVSNMSPEDSSIYLCSAGGGDSGNTIYFGEGSWLTVV.

This chain connects TRBV29-1 to TRBJ1-1; D uncertain. V was cut by 7 bases and J by 0 bases, with 12 bases left in between. The CDR3 loop spans 13 amino acids. Germline V lookup: CDR1 SQVTM, CDR2 ANQGSEA. CDR3 amino acids: CSGAVGMNTEAFF. The CDR3 DNA reads as TGCAGCGGAGCGGTGGGAATGAACACTGAAGCTTTCTTT.

This clonotype was seen more than once but under ten times. V gene TRBV10-3 combines with J gene TRBJ2-7, with TRBD1 identical over 7 bases. The CDR3 has 14 amino acids. The ends lost 4 bases at V and 5 bases at J; junction bases unmatched: 8. Germline V gives CDR1 ENHRY, CDR2 SYGVKD. The CDR3 region is CAISGKGAPNEQYF. In nucleotides, the CDR3 is TGTGCCATCAGTGGTAAGGGGGCCCCCAACGAGCAGTACTTC.

The rearrangement links TRBV6-2 or TRBV6-3 to TRBJ2-7; unclear D gene. CDR1 MNHEY and CDR2 SVGEGT come from the germline V gene. This CDR3 has 14 amino acids. The V end lost 11 bases, the J end lost 3 bases, and 20 bases lay between the germline ends. The CDR3 DNA follows: TGTGCCGCCAGACGCTCGCCTTGGGACTACGAGCAGTACTTC. Translating gives CAARRSPWDYEQYF.

The rearrangement links TRBV3-1 to TRBJ2-7; D might be TRBD1 (5 bases). Per the germline V gene, CDR1 is LGHDT and CDR2 is YNNKEL (reference sequence). Between the trimmed V and J ends, which lost 8 bases and 3 bases, there was a span of 11 bases. This CDR3 region has 12 residues. In nucleotides, the CDR3 is TGTGCCAGCGGACCGACAGACTACGAGCAGTACTTC. Translation: CASGPTDYEQYF.

This clonotype was observed once. The chain is built from TRBV29-1 and TRBJ2-5; 7 bases match TRBD2. Germline CDR1 reads SQVTM; CDR2 reads ANQGSEA. This CDR3 contains 13 residues. Losses at the gene ends were 3 bases for V and 5 bases for J; bases not matched to a gene: 6. The CDR3 spells CSVDTGGRETQYF. DNA for the CDR3: TGCAGCGTTGATACGGGGGGACGGGAGACCCAGTACTTC.

This clonotype has a handful of counts. V is TRBV7-9 and J is TRBJ1-6, with a tentative D call TRBD1 (5 bases). The CDR3 has 16 amino acids. Germline values: CDR1 SEHNR, CDR2 FQNEAQ (reference sequence). Trimming took off 1 base at V and 4 bases at J, with 11 bases between the two ends. The CDR3: CASSLEGSPYNSPLHF. DNA of the CDR3: TGTGCCAGCAGCTTAGAGGGGTCGCCGTATAATTCACCCCTCCACTTT.

This chain uses TRBV6-2 or TRBV6-3 with TRBJ2-1; 9 nucleotides align to TRBD2. Germline V CDR1 and CDR2: MNHEY, SVGEGT. The CDR3 length is 15 residues. Trimming took 5 bases from V and 1 from J; bases not matched to a gene: 3. The DNA of the CDR3 is TGTGCCAGCAGTCTAGCGGGAAAGTCCTACAATGAGCAGTTCTTC. This codes for CASSLAGKSYNEQFF.

The chain carries TRBV4-1 and TRBJ2-7; D is uncertain. The CDR3 is 15 residues long. V dropped 0 bases and J dropped 3 bases, with 12 bases sitting between them. Per the germline V gene, CDR1 is MGHRA and CDR2 is YSYEKL. CDR3 protein: CASSQDLRWNYEQYF. The CDR3 bases are TGCGCCAGCAGCCAAGATCTGCGGTGGAACTACGAGCAGTACTTC.

The V call is TRBV5-1, the J call TRBJ2-5; the match to TRBD2 covers 11 bases. This CDR3 is built from 14 residues. Per germline, CDR1 SGHRS and CDR2 YFSETQ. V was clipped by 5 bases and J by 2 bases; unmatched bases: 2. Here the CDR3 reads CASRRLAGQETQYF. For the CDR3, the DNA is TGCGCCAGCAGAAGACTAGCGGGGCAAGAGACCCAGTACTTC.

Here the CDR3 DNA reads TGCAGTGCTAGCACCCGCGAACAGGGACAAGAGACCCAGTACTTC. This gives the protein CSASTREQGQETQYF. The rearrangement joins TRBV20-1 to TRBJ2-5; D might be TRBD1 (6 bases). The CDR3 loop spans 15 amino acids. V lost 3 bases to trimming and J lost 2 bases, with 16 bases between them. From germline, CDR1 is DFQATT and CDR2 SNEGSKA (reference sequence).

In this sample, this clonotype turned up a few times. The rearrangement links TRBV29-1 to TRBJ2-2; the D gene is possibly TRBD2 (5 bases). Trimming removed 7 bases at V and 4 bases at J, with 10 bases between. Germline V gene sequence: CDR1 SQVTM, CDR2 ANQGSEA. CDR3 length equals 12 residues. CDR3: CSAGAGTGELFF. CDR3 nucleotide sequence: TGCAGCGCCGGCGCGGGCACCGGGGAGCTGTTTTTT.

This clonotype has at least ten counts. The chain carries TRBV20-1 and TRBJ1-6; no definite D call. This CDR3 region has 14 residues. CDR1 and CDR2 (germline): DFQATT, SNEGSKA (reference sequence). V was pared by 0 bases and J by 7 bases, with 10 bases between. As DNA, the CDR3 is TGCAGTGCTAGAGAAGAGACCGGGAATTCACCCCTCCACTTT. This codes for CSAREETGNSPLHF.

This clonotype was counted between two and nine times. The V gene is TRBV29-1, the J gene TRBJ2-1, with D tentatively TRBD1 (6 bases). Germline V gives CDR1 SQVTM, CDR2 ANQGSEA. V dropped 4 bases and J dropped 7 bases, with 17 bases sitting between them. The CDR3 length is 14 residues. Written as DNA, the CDR3 is TGCAGCGTTGGTCGTCGGTTAGGGGGTAATGAGCAGTTCTTC. Its translation: CSVGRRLGGNEQFF.

This clonotype came up a few times. The rearrangement joins TRBV12-3 or TRBV12-4 to TRBJ2-3, with D perhaps being TRBD1 or TRBD2 (5 bases each). V gave up 6 bases and J gave up 4 bases, with 14 bases separating them. The CDR3 runs to 14 residues. CDR3 sequence (DNA): TGTGCCAGCAGCAAACAGGAAGCGGCAGATACGCAGTATTTT. It encodes CASSKQEAADTQYF.

The V gene is TRBV5-1, the J gene TRBJ2-5; D is uncertain. Germline V gene lookup returns CDR1 SGHRS and CDR2 YFSETQ. V lost 7 bases and J 0 bases, leaving 7 bases between the germline ends. The CDR3 has 12 residues. In DNA form, the CDR3 reads TGCGCCAGCTCCCCTTACCAAGAGACCCAGTACTTC. It is translated as CASSPYQETQYF.

The chain is built from TRBV6-6 and TRBJ2-1, with 9 bases aligning to TRBD2. Per the germline V gene, CDR1 is MNHNY and CDR2 is SVGAGI (reference sequence). Germline trimming cut 5 bases from V and 8 bases from J; bases unmatched to any gene: 13. The CDR3 has 16 amino acids. DNA for the CDR3: TGTGCCAGCAGTCCCCCGGGTAGCGGGAGTTTAGATGAGCAGTTCTTC. Its protein product is CASSPPGSGSLDEQFF.

The rearrangement joins TRBV7-9 to TRBJ1-4, with D maybe TRBD1 (5 bases). In germline, CDR1 is SEHNR, CDR2 FQNEAQ (reference sequence). The CDR3 extends over 15 amino acids. V was trimmed by 3 bases and J by 3 bases, leaving 11 bases between them. CDR3 region: CASSLGTSANEKLFF. The CDR3 DNA sequence: TGTGCCAGCAGCTTGGGGACCTCCGCTAATGAAAAACTGTTTTTT.